This T cell receptor (beta chain) was identified in a study of blood T cell repertoires in COVID-19. Study-level background: Whether acute or convalescent, the COVID-19 samples came from the United States, Italy and Spain. PBMCs, B-cell-depleted T cells, or T cells were the source of the cDNA or gDNA that made up the material.

The CDR3 consists of 16 residues. Germline assignment: CDR1 SGHTA and CDR2 FQGTGA. Trimming took off 2 bases at V and 0 bases at J, with 8 bases between the two ends. Per the original methods: Nucleated cell counts were estimated from reference gene primer amplification. The table came from immunoSEQ multiplex PCR; TCRdb's copy has only in-frame clones and leaves some out. Clonal size and the V and J genes are those of that table, whereas D and trimming came from the DNA. This sample has more than 9,500 clones, with 85% to 90% found just once. V and J are TRBV7-3 and TRBJ2-6; tentative D call: TRBD2 (6 bases). The sequencing input was peripheral blood. This TCR derives from a woman in her sixties or seventies with active COVID-19. The CDR3 DNA follows: TGTGCCAGCAGCTTATGGAGGGGCTCTGGGGCCAACGTCCTGACTTTC. It yields the protein CASSLWRGSGANVLTF.